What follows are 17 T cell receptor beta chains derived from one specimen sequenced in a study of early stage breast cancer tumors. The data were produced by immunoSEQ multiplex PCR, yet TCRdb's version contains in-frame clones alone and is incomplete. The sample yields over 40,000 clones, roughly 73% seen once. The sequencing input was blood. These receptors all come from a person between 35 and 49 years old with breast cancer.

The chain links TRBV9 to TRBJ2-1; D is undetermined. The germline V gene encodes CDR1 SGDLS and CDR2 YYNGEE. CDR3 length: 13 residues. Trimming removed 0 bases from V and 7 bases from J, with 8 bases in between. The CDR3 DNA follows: TGTGCCAGCAGCGTAGCTGAGTTAAATGAGCAGTTCTTC. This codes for CASSVAELNEQFF.

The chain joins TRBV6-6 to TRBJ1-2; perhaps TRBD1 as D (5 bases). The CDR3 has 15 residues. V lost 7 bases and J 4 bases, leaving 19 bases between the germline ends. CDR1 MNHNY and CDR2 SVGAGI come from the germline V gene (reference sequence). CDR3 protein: CASNPRTGAIYGYTF. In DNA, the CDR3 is TGTGCCAGCAACCCTAGAACCGGGGCCATCTATGGCTACACCTTC.

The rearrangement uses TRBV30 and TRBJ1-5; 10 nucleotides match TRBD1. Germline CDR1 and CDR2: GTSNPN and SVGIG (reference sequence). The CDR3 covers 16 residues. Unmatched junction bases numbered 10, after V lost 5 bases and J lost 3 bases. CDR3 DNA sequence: TGTGCCTGGGGCCAGACAGGGGGCTTTTTCAATCAGCCCCAGCATTTT. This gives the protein CAWGQTGGFFNQPQHF.

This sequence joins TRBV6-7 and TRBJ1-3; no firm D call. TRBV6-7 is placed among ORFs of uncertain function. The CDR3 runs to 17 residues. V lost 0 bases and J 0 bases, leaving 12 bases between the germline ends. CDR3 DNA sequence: TGTGCCAGCAGTTACTCGGGTCTTCCGGACTCTGGAAACACCATATATTTT. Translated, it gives CASSYSGLPDSGNTIYF.

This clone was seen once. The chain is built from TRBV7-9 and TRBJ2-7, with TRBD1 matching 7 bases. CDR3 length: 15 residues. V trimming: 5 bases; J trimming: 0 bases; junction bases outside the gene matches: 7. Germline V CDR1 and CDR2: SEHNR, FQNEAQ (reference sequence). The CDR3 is CASSGGQVYSYEQYF. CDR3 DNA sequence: TGTGCCAGCAGCGGCGGACAGGTTTACTCCTACGAGCAGTACTTC.

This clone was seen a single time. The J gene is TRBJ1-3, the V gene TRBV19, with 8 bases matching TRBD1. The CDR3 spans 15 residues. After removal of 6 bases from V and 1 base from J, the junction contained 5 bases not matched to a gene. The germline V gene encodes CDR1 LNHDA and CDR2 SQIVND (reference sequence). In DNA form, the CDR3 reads TGTGCCAGTAGCACCACAGGGGGATCTGGAAACACCATATATTTT. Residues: CASSTTGGSGNTIYF.

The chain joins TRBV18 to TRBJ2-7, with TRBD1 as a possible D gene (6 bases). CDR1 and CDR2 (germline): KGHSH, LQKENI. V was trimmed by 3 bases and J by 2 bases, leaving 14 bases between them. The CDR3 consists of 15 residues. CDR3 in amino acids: CASSPRRQAPYEQYF. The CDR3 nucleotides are TGTGCCAGCTCACCTAGGAGACAGGCACCCTACGAGCAGTACTTC.

CDR3: CASSIGGTSNQPQHF. DNA of the CDR3: TGTGCCAGTAGTATAGGAGGGACTAGCAATCAGCCCCAGCATTTT. The gene calls are TRBV19 and TRBJ1-5; D perhaps matches TRBD1 (5 bases). The CDR3 is 15 residues long. The germline V gene has CDR1 LNHDA and CDR2 SQIVND (reference sequence). The ends were cut back, 1 base at V and 0 bases at J, with 7 bases in the middle.

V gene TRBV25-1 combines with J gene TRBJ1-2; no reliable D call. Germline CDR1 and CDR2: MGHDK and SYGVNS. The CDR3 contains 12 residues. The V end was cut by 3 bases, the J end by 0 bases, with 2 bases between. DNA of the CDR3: TGTGCCAGCAGTGACACTAACTATGGCTACACCTTC. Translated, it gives CASSDTNYGYTF.

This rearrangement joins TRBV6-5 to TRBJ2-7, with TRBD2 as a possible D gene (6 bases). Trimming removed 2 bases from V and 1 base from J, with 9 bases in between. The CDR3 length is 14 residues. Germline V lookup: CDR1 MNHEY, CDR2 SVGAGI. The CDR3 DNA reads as TGTGCCAGCAGTTACGACGGGAGTTCCTACGAGCAGTACTTC. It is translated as CASSYDGSSYEQYF.

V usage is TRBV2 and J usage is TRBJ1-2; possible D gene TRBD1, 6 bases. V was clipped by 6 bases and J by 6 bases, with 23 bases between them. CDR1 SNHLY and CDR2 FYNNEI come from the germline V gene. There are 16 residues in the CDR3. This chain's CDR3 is CASRQGTTPGRHGYTF. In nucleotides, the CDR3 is TGTGCCAGCAGGCAGGGGACAACGCCTGGACGGCATGGCTACACCTTC.

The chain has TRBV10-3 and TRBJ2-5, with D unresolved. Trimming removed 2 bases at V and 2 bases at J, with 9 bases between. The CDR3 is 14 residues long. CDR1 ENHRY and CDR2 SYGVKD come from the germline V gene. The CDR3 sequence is CAISERARQETQYF. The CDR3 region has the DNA TGTGCCATCAGTGAGAGGGCTAGGCAAGAGACCCAGTACTTC.

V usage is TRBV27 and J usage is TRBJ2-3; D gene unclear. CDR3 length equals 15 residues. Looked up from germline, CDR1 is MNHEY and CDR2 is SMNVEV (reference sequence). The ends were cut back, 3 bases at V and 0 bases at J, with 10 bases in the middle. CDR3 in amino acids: CASSLRYPSTDTQYF. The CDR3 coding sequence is TGTGCCAGCAGTTTGCGGTATCCTAGCACAGATACGCAGTATTTT.

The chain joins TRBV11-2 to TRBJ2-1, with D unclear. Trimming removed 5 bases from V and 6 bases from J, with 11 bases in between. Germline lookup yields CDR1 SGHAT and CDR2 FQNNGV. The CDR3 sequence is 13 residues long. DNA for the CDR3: TGTGCCAGCAGCCCCCCCTACCCCAATGAGCAGTTCTTC. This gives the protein CASSPPYPNEQFF.

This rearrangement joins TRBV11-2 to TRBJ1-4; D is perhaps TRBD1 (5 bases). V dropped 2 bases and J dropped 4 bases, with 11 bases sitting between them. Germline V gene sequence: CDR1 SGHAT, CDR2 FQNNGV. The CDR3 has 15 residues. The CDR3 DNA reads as TGTGCCAGCAGCTTATATCAAGGGGATAATGAAAAACTGTTTTTT. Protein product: CASSLYQGDNEKLFF. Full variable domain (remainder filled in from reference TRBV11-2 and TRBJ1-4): EAGVAQSPRYKIIEKRQSVAFWCNPISGHATLYWYQQILGQGPKLLIQFQNNGVVDDSQLPKDRFSAERLKGVDSTLKIQPAKLEDSAVYLCASSLYQGDNEKLFFGSGTQLSVL.

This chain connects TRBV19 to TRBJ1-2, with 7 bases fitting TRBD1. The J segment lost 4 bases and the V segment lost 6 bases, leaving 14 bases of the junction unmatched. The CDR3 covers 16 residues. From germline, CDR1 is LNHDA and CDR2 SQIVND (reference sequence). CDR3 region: CASRPRGRGLVYGYTF. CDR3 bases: TGTGCCAGTAGACCGAGGGGGAGGGGGCTCGTCTATGGCTACACCTTC.

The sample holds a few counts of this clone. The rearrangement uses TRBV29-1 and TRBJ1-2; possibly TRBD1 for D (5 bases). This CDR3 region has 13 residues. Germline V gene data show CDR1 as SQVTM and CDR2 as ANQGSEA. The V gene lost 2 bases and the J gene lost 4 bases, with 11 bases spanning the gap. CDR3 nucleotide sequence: TGCAGCGTTGAATCTCCAGGGCCCTATGGCTACACCTTC. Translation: CSVESPGPYGYTF.